Listed below are T cell receptor beta chains from one sample, sequenced in a study of cytomegalovirus exposure and HLA in healthy donors. Assay: immunoSEQ multiplex PCR; the TCRdb copy retains only in-frame clones and omits some. Of 95,000 to 100,000 clones listed, roughly 10% are singletons. Sequencing used PBMCs. Receptors were obtained from a man aged 50 to 60 in good health and CMV-seropositive. Each CDR3 is given with its conserved first and last residue. D genes are given only for firm matches. Expanded clones get a size class; other rows say once, few or many, or leave the size out.

D gene | CDR3 length | clone size | J gene | V gene | CDR3 DNA | CDR3 protein
- | 17 | - | TRBJ2-2 | TRBV4-3 | TGCGCCAGCAGCCACCTCCCGCGGGACCAACTGGGGGGGGAGCTGTTTTTT | CASSHLPRDQLGGELFF
TRBD2 | 13 | few | TRBJ2-3 | TRBV9 | TGTGCCAGCAGCGTGGGTAGCGGGAGCGCGCAGTATTTT | CASSVGSGSAQYF
- | 15 | few | TRBJ2-5 | TRBV28 | TGTGCCAGCAGTTTTGTCGCAGGGATGCAAGAGACCCAGTACTTC | CASSFVAGMQETQYF
TRBD1 | 15 | few | TRBJ1-4 | TRBV18 | TGTGCCAGCTCACAGGGACAGGACCGTAATGAAAAACTGTTTTTT | CASSQGQDRNEKLFF
TRBD2 | 17 | few | TRBJ2-2 | TRBV7-3 | TGTGCCAGCAGCCCCGGGGGACTACGCAGTAACACCGGGGAGCTGTTTTTT | CASSPGGLRSNTGELFF
TRBD1 | 16 | few | TRBJ2-7 | TRBV6-1 | TGTGCCAGCAGTGAATTGCCAGGACAGGGGTATTACGAGCAGTACTTC | CASSELPGQGYYEQYF
- | 12 | few | TRBJ2-1 | TRBV2 | TGTGCCAGCAACCCAGGGCCGCGGCCTCAGTTCTTC | CASNPGPRPQFF
- | 13 | - | TRBJ2-1 | TRBV29-1 | TGCAGCGTTGAACCTTCTTCTACCAATGAGCAGTTCTTC | CSVEPSSTNEQFF
TRBD2 | 17 | few | TRBJ2-7 | TRBV7-9 | TGTGCCAGCAGCCGGCTAGCGGGAGGGCCCTTCCCGAGCGAGCAGTACTTC | CASSRLAGGPFPSEQYF
- | 16 | few | TRBJ2-5 | TRBV27 | TGTGCCAGCAGTCTTCAGCAACAGGGTGGAAGGGAGACCCAGTACTTC | CASSLQQQGGRETQYF
- | 15 | - | TRBJ2-2 | TRBV10-3 | TGTGCCATCACCCCGCACCTTCACCAGACCGGGGAGCTGTTTTTT | CAITPHLHQTGELFF
- | 14 | few | TRBJ1-4 | TRBV28 | TGTGCCAGCAGTTTATATCAGGGAGGTGAAAAACTGTTTTTT | CASSLYQGGEKLFF
- | 16 | - | TRBJ2-7 | TRBV11-2 | TGTGCCAGCAGCTTAGAGGCCTGGGGCGGATTCTACGAGCAGTACTTC | CASSLEAWGGFYEQYF
- | 13 | few | TRBJ1-6 | TRBV28 | TGTGCCAGCAGAACCGGCGGGAATTCACCCCTCCACTTT | CASRTGGNSPLHF
- | 13 | few | TRBJ2-5 | TRBV9 | TGTGCCAGCAGCCTATCGTACCAAGAGACCCAGTACTTC | CASSLSYQETQYF
- | 17 | few | TRBJ2-2 | TRBV5-1 | TGCGCCAGCAGCATTGGACGCGGGACTCAGAACACCGGGGAGCTGTTTTTT | CASSIGRGTQNTGELFF
TRBD2 | 14 | few | TRBJ2-5 | TRBV28 | TGTGCCAGCACCCAAGCGGGAGGGGGAAAGACCCAGTACTTC | CASTQAGGGKTQYF
- | 14 | few | TRBJ2-1 | TRBV28 | TGTGCCAGCAGGCCCGTTGGAGGCAGAAATGAGCAGTTCTTC | CASRPVGGRNEQFF
- | 12 | few | TRBJ2-7 | TRBV29-1 | TGCAGCGTTGAAGGTTACTCCTACGAGCAGTACTTC | CSVEGYSYEQYF
- | 14 | - | TRBJ2-1 | TRBV5-6 | TGTGCCAGCAGTTTCCTTGCCAGGGTCAATGAGCAGTTCTTC | CASSFLARVNEQFF
TRBD1 | 16 | few | TRBJ1-6 | TRBV6-5 | TGTGCCAGCAGTTACTCGTTGTCACAGGGGAATTCACCCCTCCACTTT | CASSYSLSQGNSPLHF
- | 14 | - | TRBJ2-1 | TRBV27 | TGTGCCAGCAGTTTTACTAGCAGTGGCGATGAGCAGTTCTTC | CASSFTSSGDEQFF
TRBD1 | 14 | - | TRBJ1-2 | TRBV11-2 | TGTGCCAGCAGCTTCCGGGACAGGGACTATGGCTACACCTTC | CASSFRDRDYGYTF
- | 13 | few | TRBJ1-4 | TRBV28 | TGTGCCAGCAAGACAGGTGGGAGTGAAAAACTGTTTTTT | CASKTGGSEKLFF
TRBD2 | 18 | - | TRBJ2-7 | TRBV14 | TGTGCCAGCAGCTATCGACTAGCGGGAGGGTCAAGCTCCTACGAGCAGTACTTC | CASSYRLAGGSSSYEQYF
TRBD2 | 18 | - | TRBJ2-3 | TRBV10-3 | TGTGCCATCAGTAGGAATGGCGGGAGGGCTCTGAACACAGATACGCAGTATTTT | CAISRNGGRALNTDTQYF
TRBD2 | 17 | few | TRBJ2-7 | TRBV4-2 | TGTGCCAGCAGCCCCCTACCAGGGACTAGCGGCACCTACGAGCAGTACTTC | CASSPLPGTSGTYEQYF
TRBD1 | 15 | - | TRBJ2-1 | TRBV19 | TGTGCCAGTAGTAAGGACAGGGGGCCCCTCAATGAGCAGTTCTTC | CASSKDRGPLNEQFF
TRBD2 | 15 | - | TRBJ2-1 | TRBV7-2 | TGTGCCAGCAGCTTGGGGACTAGCGTCCACAATGAGCAGTTCTTC | CASSLGTSVHNEQFF
- | 13 | - | TRBJ2-1 | TRBV7-3 | TGTGCCAGCAGCTTAAATGGGGCCAATGAGCAGTTCTTC | CASSLNGANEQFF
- | 14 | - | TRBJ1-3 | TRBV9 | TGTGCCAGCAGCGTAGGCAGCGAAGGAAACACCATATATTTT | CASSVGSEGNTIYF
- | 14 | few | TRBJ1-1 | TRBV6-6 | TGTGCCAGCAGTTACTCGGCGGGGAACACTGAAGCTTTCTTT | CASSYSAGNTEAFF
- | 14 | few | TRBJ1-2 | TRBV6-5 | TGTGCCAGCAGTAACTCCGGCGGGAGGAGAGGCTACACCTTC | CASSNSGGRRGYTF
TRBD2 | 18 | few | TRBJ2-3 | TRBV4-2 | TGTGCCAGCAGCCAAGAAAACCCCCGGGGGGGTCTCACAGATACGCAGTATTTT | CASSQENPRGGLTDTQYF
- | 17 | few | TRBJ2-7 | TRBV14 | TGTGCCAGCAGCCCTCCCGCAGGTTTTACCGGCTCCTACGAGCAGTACTTC | CASSPPAGFTGSYEQYF
- | 16 | - | TRBJ2-1 | TRBV7-2 | TGTGCCAGCAGCTTAGGGGCGGGAACTGCCTACAATGAGCAGTTCTTC | CASSLGAGTAYNEQFF
- | 15 | many | TRBJ1-5 | TRBV6-1 | TGTGCCAGCAGTGAAGCGCATGGGGGGAATCAGCCCCAGCATTTT | CASSEAHGGNQPQHF
- | 16 | few | TRBJ2-6 | TRBV10-1 | TGCGCCAGCAGATCCTCAGCGATCTCTGGGGCCAACGTCCTGACTTTC | CASRSSAISGANVLTF